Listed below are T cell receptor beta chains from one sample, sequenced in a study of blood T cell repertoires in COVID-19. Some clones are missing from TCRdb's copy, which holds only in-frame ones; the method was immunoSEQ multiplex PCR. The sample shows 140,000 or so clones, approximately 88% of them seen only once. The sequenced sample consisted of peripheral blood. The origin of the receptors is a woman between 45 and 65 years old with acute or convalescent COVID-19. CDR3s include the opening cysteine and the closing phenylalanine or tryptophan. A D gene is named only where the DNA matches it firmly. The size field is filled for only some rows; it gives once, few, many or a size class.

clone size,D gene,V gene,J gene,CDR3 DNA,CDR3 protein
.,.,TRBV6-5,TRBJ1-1,TGTGCCACTTCGGGACACCCGAACACTGAAGCTTTCTTT,CATSGHPNTEAFF
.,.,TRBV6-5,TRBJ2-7,TGTGCCAGCAGTTCGGGACACTACGAGCAGTACTTC,CASSSGHYEQYF
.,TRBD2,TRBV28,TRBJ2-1,TGTGCCAGCAGCCGCGGGGGGGGTTCCTACAATGAGCAGTTCTTC,CASSRGGGSYNEQFF
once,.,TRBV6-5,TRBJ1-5,TGTGCCAGCAGTTACTCGAAGGCAGCGATTCAGCCCCAGCATTTT,CASSYSKAAIQPQHF
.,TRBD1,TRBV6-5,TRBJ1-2,TGTGCCAGCAGTCTACCCGGGACAGGGGTACATGGCTACACCTTC,CASSLPGTGVHGYTF
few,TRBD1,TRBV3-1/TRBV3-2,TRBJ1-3,TGTGCCAGCCGTAGGGGGGACAGCGACGGAAACACCATATATTTT,CASRRGDSDGNTIYF
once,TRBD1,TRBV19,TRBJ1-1,TGTGCCAGTGGCCGGGACAGAGCCACTGAAGCTTTCTTT,CASGRDRATEAFF
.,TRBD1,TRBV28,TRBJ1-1,TGTGCCAGCAGTTCCACGGGACAGGGCACTGAAGCTTTCTTT,CASSSTGQGTEAFF
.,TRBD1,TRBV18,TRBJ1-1,TGTGCCAGCTCACCACCGGGACAGGGGGCGTTTACTGAAGCTTTCTTT,CASSPPGQGAFTEAFF
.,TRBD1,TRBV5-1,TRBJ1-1,TGCGCCAGCAGCGATAACAGGGGGGTGAACACTGAAGCTTTCTTT,CASSDNRGVNTEAFF
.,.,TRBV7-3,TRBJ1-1,TGTGCCAGCAGCTTACAGTCAACGAACACTGAAGCTTTCTTT,CASSLQSTNTEAFF
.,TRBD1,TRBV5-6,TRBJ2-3,TGTGCCAGCAGCTTGGATCTTAGGACAGGGGGCACAGATACGCAGTATTTT,CASSLDLRTGGTDTQYF
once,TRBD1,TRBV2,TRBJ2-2,TGTGCCAGCAATGAGGCCGACAGGGGAGGCACCGGGGAGCTGTTTTTT,CASNEADRGGTGELFF
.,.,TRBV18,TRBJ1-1,TGTGCCAGCTCACGGGGGGTGGAAAAAACTGAAGCTTTCTTT,CASSRGVEKTEAFF
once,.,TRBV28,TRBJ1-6,TGTGCCAGCAGTTTCTGGAGTTCACCCCTCCACTTT,CASSFWSSPLHF
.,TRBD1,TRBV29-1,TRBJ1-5,TGCAGCGTTTCCCGGGACAGGGGTTCTGTGAGCAATCAGCCCCAGCATTTT,CSVSRDRGSVSNQPQHF
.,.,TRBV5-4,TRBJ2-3,TGTGCCAGCAGCGCGAAACAGGGAGTCCGCACAGATACGCAGTATTTT,CASSAKQGVRTDTQYF
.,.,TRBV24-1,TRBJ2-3,TGTGCCACCAGTGATTTGAGGGGTGTTAGTGGGTCCACAGATACGCAGTATTTT,CATSDLRGVSGSTDTQYF
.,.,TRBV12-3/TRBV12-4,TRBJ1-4,TGTGCCAGCAGTTTATGGGCCAGTGAAAAACTGTTTTTT,CASSLWASEKLFF
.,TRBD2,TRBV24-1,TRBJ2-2,TGTGCCACCAAGGGACTAGCGGGAGGATACACCGGGGAGCTGTTTTTT,CATKGLAGGYTGELFF